Each of the 19 T cell receptor beta chains below was sequenced from the same sample in a study of T cell responses to AZD1222 COVID-19 vaccine. Measured with immunoSEQ multiplex PCR; TCRdb has only the in-frame clones, and not every one. The sample holds 100,000 or so clones, 82% seen once. The material was peripheral blood, obtained on day 0 of AZD1222 vaccination. The receptors were gathered from an adult in good health.

The chain links TRBV11-2 to TRBJ1-3; D perhaps matches TRBD1 (5 bases). The CDR3 extends over 15 amino acids. V lost 6 bases and J 4 bases, leaving 16 bases between the germline ends. Germline V gene lookup returns CDR1 SGHAT and CDR2 FQNNGV. In DNA form, the CDR3 reads TGTGCCAGCAGTCATCGTTCGGGGGACGGAAACACCATATATTTT. Translating gives CASSHRSGDGNTIYF.

V and J are TRBV19 and TRBJ2-3; the match to TRBD2 covers 10 bases. The CDR3 has 15 residues. CDR1 and CDR2 from the germline V gene are LNHDA and SQIVND (reference sequence). Trimming cost V 6 bases and J 5 bases; bases outside gene matches: 8. Here the CDR3 reads CASSETSGDRDTQYF. The CDR3 nucleotides are TGTGCCAGTAGCGAAACTAGCGGGGACCGAGATACGCAGTATTTT.

Only a few counts were recorded for this clone. The CDR3 spells CASLQRWPYNEQFF. DNA for the CDR3: TGTGCCAGCCTCCAGCGTTGGCCCTACAATGAGCAGTTCTTC. V usage is TRBV3-1 (or the pseudogene TRBV3-2) and J usage is TRBJ2-1; D not certain. The CDR3 runs 14 residues. Trimming removed 8 bases at V and 2 bases at J, with 13 bases between. Germline loops: CDR1 LGHDT, CDR2 YNNKEL (reference sequence).

As concerns this clone: One end of the junction fails to match germline, which may point to a read error. The genes are TRBV7-7 and TRBJ2-2; D remains unclear. The CDR3 has 17 amino acids. The V gene's germline CDR1 is SSHAT and CDR2 FNYEAQ (reference sequence). The CDR3 is CASSPGFGGLVTGELFF. Written as DNA, the CDR3 is TGTGCTAGCAGCCCAGGTTTCGGTGGTCTCGTCACCGGGGAGCTGTTTTTT.

This clone occurred once. The rearrangement uses TRBV7-9 and TRBJ1-6, with 7 bases identical to TRBD1. The CDR3 length is 16 residues. Trimming took 5 bases from V and 6 from J; bases not matched to a gene: 10. Germline CDR1 and CDR2: SEHNR and FQNEAQ (reference sequence). DNA of the CDR3: TGTGCCAGCAGCGCCACCCCGACAGGGTCTAATTCACCCCTCCACTTT. It encodes CASSATPTGSNSPLHF.

CDR3 amino acids: CASHAGSGNTIYF. CDR3 in DNA: TGTGCCAGTCACGCGGGGTCTGGAAACACCATATATTTT. The rearrangement links TRBV19 to TRBJ1-3; D is unresolved. Germline CDR1 is LNHDA and CDR2 is SQIVND (reference sequence). This CDR3 spans 13 amino acids. The V and J ends lost 8 bases and 1 base respectively, with 9 bases between them.

V gene TRBV6-5 combines with J gene TRBJ1-1; tentative D call: TRBD1 (5 bases). The V end was cut by 8 bases, the J end by 0 bases, with 16 bases between. There are 15 residues in the CDR3. Germline CDR1 and CDR2: MNHEY and SVGAGI. CDR3 sequence (DNA): TGTGCCAGCGGATTAAAGGAGGGGATGAACACTGAAGCTTTCTTT. This encodes CASGLKEGMNTEAFF.

This clone was seen a few times. The rearrangement joins TRBV7-9 to TRBJ1-2; D ambiguous. Trimming removed 6 bases from V and 1 base from J, with 9 bases in between. Germline loops: CDR1 SEHNR, CDR2 FQNEAQ (reference sequence). The CDR3 contains 13 residues. CDR3 in amino acids: CASSFYSNYGYTF. In DNA form, the CDR3 reads TGTGCCAGCAGTTTCTACAGTAACTATGGCTACACCTTC.

The rearrangement joins TRBV6-5 to TRBJ2-1, with unresolved D. V was shortened by 7 bases and J by 9 bases, with 19 bases between the two germline ends. The germline V gene has CDR1 MNHEY and CDR2 SVGAGI. This CDR3 has 14 residues. As DNA, the CDR3 is TGTGCCAGCACCCAGGCCCCCACGTCGCGTGAGCAGTTCTTC. Its protein is CASTQAPTSREQFF.

This clone was counted only a few times. This chain joins TRBV28 and TRBJ1-2; 9 positions agree with TRBD1. The CDR3 has 15 residues. With 2 bases clipped from V and 8 bases from J, the junction kept 9 bases outside the gene matches. The germline V gene has CDR1 MDHEN and CDR2 SYDVKM. The CDR3 nucleotides are TGTGCCAGCAGTTTAGAGTCGGACAGGGGAAGAGGCTACACCTTC. It specifies CASSLESDRGRGYTF.

The chain combines TRBV20-1 with TRBJ1-1; D not resolved. The CDR3 extends over 11 amino acids. Germline V lookup: CDR1 DFQATT, CDR2 SNEGSKA (reference sequence). Trimming removed 3 bases from V and 9 bases from J, with 11 bases in between. The CDR3 DNA follows: TGCAGTGCTAGTTCCCCGGGAAAAGCTTTCTTT. This codes for CSASSPGKAFF.

The chain links TRBV7-2 to TRBJ2-1; TRBD1 matches 8 bases. The CDR3 runs to 15 residues. Germline CDR1 reads SGHTA; CDR2 reads FQGNSA. V shed 1 base, J shed 3 bases, and the junction held 2 bases outside the gene matches. CDR3 coding DNA: TGTGCCAGCAGCTTAGAGGACAGGGTCTACAATGAGCAGTTCTTC. Encoded protein: CASSLEDRVYNEQFF.

This clone was seen a few times. V is TRBV6-4 and J is TRBJ2-1, with D maybe TRBD2 (6 bases). Germline V gene sequence: CDR1 MRHNA, CDR2 SNTAGT. Trimming shortened V by 6 bases and J by 5 bases, and 14 bases separated the two germline ends. The CDR3 extends over 14 amino acids. The CDR3 DNA follows: TGTGCCAGCAGCGAGGGACTGGAGGACAATGAGCAGTTCTTC. It encodes CASSEGLEDNEQFF.

The chain uses TRBV6-5 and TRBJ2-7; TRBD2 might be the D (7 bases). V lost 8 bases and J 4 bases, leaving 12 bases between the germline ends. This CDR3 has 12 amino acids. Germline CDR1 is MNHEY and CDR2 is SVGAGI. The CDR3 nucleotides read TGTGCCAGCGGGGGGGCAGAGTACGAGCAGTACTTC. Residues: CASGGAEYEQYF.

This sequence joins TRBV7-9 and TRBJ2-7, with D uncertain. CDR1 and CDR2 from the germline V gene are SEHNR and FQNEAQ (reference sequence). The V end lost 6 bases, the J end lost 0 bases, and 12 bases lay between the germline ends. The length of the CDR3 is 14 residues. The CDR3 protein is CASSPLRLSYEQYF. The CDR3 bases are TGTGCCAGCAGTCCCCTCCGGCTCTCCTACGAGCAGTACTTC.

The gene calls are TRBV4-1 and TRBJ1-1; D ambiguous. Germline V gene sequence: CDR1 MGHRA, CDR2 YSYEKL. The ends were cut back, 2 bases at V and 3 bases at J, with 13 bases in the middle. This CDR3 contains 15 residues. CDR3 region: CASSQNTVPDTEAFF. As DNA, the CDR3 is TGCGCCAGCAGCCAAAATACAGTGCCGGACACTGAAGCTTTCTTT.

Note on this clone: At the DNA level, this CDR3 is encoded by other sequences in the same sample as well. In nucleotides, the CDR3 is TGTGCCAGCAGCGTAGCCGGCGCATCCTACGAGCAGTACTTC. Its translation is CASSVAGASYEQYF. V gene TRBV9 combines with J gene TRBJ2-7; no clear D gene. This CDR3 region has 14 residues. CDR1 SGDLS and CDR2 YYNGEE come from the germline V gene. V lost 0 bases, J lost 1 base, and 8 bases lay in between.

The rearrangement uses TRBV7-9 and TRBJ1-2; D ambiguous. V was clipped by 1 base and J by 3 bases, with 9 bases between them. Germline V gene sequence: CDR1 SEHNR, CDR2 FQNEAQ (reference sequence). This CDR3 is 14 amino acids long. CDR3 in DNA: TGTGCCAGCAGCTTAGGTACAGTGTACTATGGCTACACCTTC. This gives the protein CASSLGTVYYGYTF. Drawing the rest from reference TRBV7-9 and TRBJ1-2, the complete variable domain is DTGVSQNPRHKITKRGQNVTFRCDPISEHNRLYWYRQTLGQGPEFLTYFQNEAQLEKSRLLSDRFSAERPKGSFSTLEIQRTEQGDSAMYLCASSLGTVYYGYTFGSGTRLTVV.

This chain uses TRBV12-2 with TRBJ1-2. TRBV12-2 is annotated as a pseudogene. The CDR3 runs to 15 residues. The CDR3 sequence: CASRFRWVSNYGYTF. In DNA form, the CDR3 reads TGTGCAAGTCGCTTCAGATGGGTGTCAAACTATGGCTACACCTTC.